Given below is one T cell receptor (beta chain) in context. The data originate from a study of blood T cell repertoires in COVID-19. About the research overall: The cDNA or gDNA used as material had been derived from T cells, B-cell-depleted T cells, or PBMCs.

Authors' data handling: Amplification of reference gene primers was used by the study to estimate nucleated cell counts. Clones were sequenced by immunoSEQ multiplex PCR, and TCRdb holds only the in-frame ones, with some missing. V, J and clone size reflect that table, while D and trimming were determined from the DNA. The sample comprises approximately 170,000 clones, over 80% of which are singletons, and over 6% rests with the top ten. There are 12 residues in the CDR3. The ends were cut back, 6 bases at V and 7 bases at J, with 7 bases in the middle. Per germline, CDR1 MGHDK and CDR2 SYGVNS. This sequence joins TRBV25-1 and TRBJ1-6; possible D gene TRBD1, 6 bases. The sample consisted of peripheral blood. This TCR came from a woman aged 70 to 79 with COVID-19, enrolled during active disease. CDR3 DNA sequence: TGTGCCAGCAGGACAGGCAATTCACCCCTCCACTTT. As protein: CASRTGNSPLHF.